The 23 T cell receptor beta chains reported below all come from one sample, sequenced in a study of shared clonotypes between healthy human individuals. Here immunoSEQ multiplex PCR was the method, and the copy in TCRdb shows in-frame clones only, minus some. Among roughly 1.5 million clones listed, nearly 99% were seen once. Sequenced material: naive CD4+ T cells sorted from blood. Subset denoted: CD45RA+ positively selected. Every receptor here comes from a man aged 25 to 40 in good health.

This chain links TRBV10-3 with TRBJ1-5, with 7 positions matching TRBD1. CDR1 is ENHRY, CDR2 SYGVKD, per germline. The CDR3 has 14 amino acids. The trim removed 10 bases at V and 7 bases at J, leaving 13 bases unmatched. In nucleotides, the CDR3 is TGTGCCACCACAAGCCGACAGGGCGGCCAGCCCCAGCATTTT. The encoded protein is CATTSRQGGQPQHF.

This sequence joins TRBV6-5 and TRBJ2-1; D call uncertain. Germline CDR1 MNHEY, CDR2 SVGAGI. V shed 6 bases and J shed 8 bases, with 8 bases lying between them. The length of the CDR3 is 11 residues. This chain's CDR3 is CASRRRDEQFF. The CDR3 DNA sequence: TGTGCCAGCAGGCGAAGGGATGAGCAGTTCTTC.

The chain joins TRBV5-6 to TRBJ2-5; D uncertain. CDR3 length: 13 amino acids. The germline V gene has CDR1 SGHDT and CDR2 YYEEEE. Between the trimmed V and J ends, which lost 0 bases and 5 bases, there was a span of 8 bases. The CDR3 region is CASSLERVETQYF. In nucleotides, the CDR3 is TGTGCCAGCAGCTTGGAACGGGTGGAGACCCAGTACTTC. Full variable domain (remainder filled in from reference TRBV5-6 and TRBJ2-5): DAGVTQSPTHLIKTRGQQVTLRCSPKSGHDTVSWYQQALGQGPQFIFQYYEEEERQRGNFPDRFSGHQFPNYSSELNVNALLLGDSALYLCASSLERVETQYFGPGTRLLVL.

This rearrangement joins TRBV28 to TRBJ2-7, with D tentatively TRBD2 (5 bases). The germline V and J ends were trimmed by 7 bases and 0 bases, with 19 bases remaining between them. The length of the CDR3 is 16 residues. CDR1 is MDHEN and CDR2 is SYDVKM in the germline V gene. The CDR3 nucleotides read TGTGCCAGCACCAGAACCCAACCGGGGAGCTCCTACGAGCAGTACTTC. It codes for CASTRTQPGSSYEQYF.

The J gene is TRBJ2-7, the V gene TRBV16, with 7 bases lining up with TRBD1. V was pared by 2 bases and J by 2 bases, with 3 bases of the junction left unmatched. This CDR3 is built from 14 residues. Germline loops: CDR1 KGHSY, CDR2 FQNENV. CDR3 region: CASSQETGTYEQYF. The DNA for the CDR3 is TGTGCCAGCAGCCAAGAGACAGGGACCTACGAGCAGTACTTC.

The chain combines TRBV5-1 with TRBJ1-5; D is possibly TRBD1 (6 bases). In germline, CDR1 is SGHRS, CDR2 YFSETQ. V lost 4 bases, J lost 1 base, and 9 bases lay in between. This CDR3 contains 14 residues. CDR3 in DNA: TGCGCCAGCAGCGCAACAGGGAGCAATCAGCCCCAGCATTTT. Its protein product is CASSATGSNQPQHF. The whole variable domain, filled in from reference TRBV5-1 and TRBJ1-5, reads KAGVTQTPRYLIKTRGQQVTLSCSPISGHRSVSWYQQTPGQGLQFLFEYFSETQRNKGNFPGRFSGRQFSNSRSEMNVSTLELGDSALYLCASSATGSNQPQHFGDGTRLSIL.

The CDR3 DNA is TGTGCCAGCAGCCCCACCTTTTGGGGGACTGAAGCTTTCTTT. Its translation: CASSPTFWGTEAFF. The V and J genes are TRBV7-2 and TRBJ1-1; D possibly corresponds to TRBD1 (5 bases). The CDR3 loop spans 14 amino acids. CDR1 and CDR2 from the germline V gene are SGHTA and FQGNSA. Trimming removed 5 bases at V and 5 bases at J, with 15 bases between.

This clone was recorded only once. The gene calls are TRBV5-1 and TRBJ2-2, with D perhaps being TRBD1 or TRBD2 (5 bases each). V lost 0 bases and J 7 bases, leaving 13 bases between the germline ends. Germline assignment: CDR1 SGHRS and CDR2 YFSETQ. This CDR3 region has 15 residues. The CDR3 DNA follows: TGCGCCAGCAGCTTGGACCCGGGGCTTGGCGGGGAGCTGTTTTTT. Protein sequence: CASSLDPGLGGELFF.

V gene TRBV5-4 combines with J gene TRBJ2-1; D is tentatively TRBD1 or TRBD2 (5 bases each). The CDR3 contains 15 residues. V lost 5 bases and J lost 6, with 18 bases in between. CDR1 is SGHNT, CDR2 YYREEE, per germline (reference sequence). The CDR3 protein is CASRQRRERGNEQFF. The DNA for the CDR3 is TGTGCCAGCAGACAACGCCGGGAAAGGGGCAATGAGCAGTTCTTC.

The chain recombines TRBV5-1 with TRBJ1-5; D ambiguous. Trimming left V 4 bases short and J 0 bases short, with 11 bases between. The CDR3 extends over 15 amino acids. Looked up from germline, CDR1 is SGHRS and CDR2 is YFSETQ. CDR3 DNA sequence: TGCGCCAGCAGCACGGACGGCTATAGCAATCAGCCCCAGCATTTT. Translated, it gives CASSTDGYSNQPQHF.

The chain has TRBV11-2 and TRBJ1-5; 10 nucleotides match TRBD1. CDR1 and CDR2 from the germline V gene are SGHAT and FQNNGV. CDR3 length equals 16 residues. Trimming at V came to 4 bases and at J to 4 bases, leaving 7 bases not matched to a gene. The CDR3 coding sequence is TGTGCCAGCAGCTCGTCGACAGGGGGCGGAAATCAGCCCCAGCATTTT. This sequence encodes CASSSSTGGGNQPQHF.

The J gene is TRBJ2-3, the V gene TRBV19; 10 nucleotides line up with TRBD2. In germline, CDR1 is LNHDA, CDR2 SQIVND (reference sequence). CDR3 length: 15 amino acids. With 2 bases clipped from V and 4 bases from J, the junction kept 3 bases outside the gene matches. CDR3 region: CASSIQREGADTQYF. The CDR3 DNA sequence: TGTGCCAGTAGTATACAGCGGGAGGGAGCAGATACGCAGTATTTT. Using reference TRBV19 and TRBJ2-3 for the parts outside the CDR3, the full variable domain is DGGITQSPKYLFRKEGQNVTLSCEQNLNHDAMYWYRQDPGQGLRLIYYSQIVNDFQKGDIAEGYSVSREKKESFPLTVTSAQKNPTAFYLCASSIQREGADTQYFGPGTRLTVL.

This clone was detected only once. V and J are TRBV2 and TRBJ1-4; D gene ambiguous. Germline V gene data show CDR1 as SNHLY and CDR2 as FYNNEI. The V gene lost 2 bases and the J gene lost 13 bases, with 14 bases spanning the gap. The CDR3 totals 13 residues. The CDR3 DNA sequence: TGTGCCAGCAGTGAATTGGCCATGGGAAGACTGTTTTTT. This translates into CASSELAMGRLFF.

V usage is TRBV27 and J usage is TRBJ1-1; D remains unclear. This CDR3 is 16 amino acids long. V gave up 5 bases and J gave up 2 bases, with 18 bases separating them. Germline V gives CDR1 MNHEY, CDR2 SMNVEV (reference sequence). CDR3 DNA: TGTGCCAGCAGTCCAGGCCTAGCGGAACCTAACACTGAAGCTTTCTTT. Protein product: CASSPGLAEPNTEAFF.

The chain is built from TRBV28 and TRBJ2-3; D ambiguous. The V end lost 8 bases, the J end lost 0 bases, and 9 bases lay between the germline ends. Germline assignment: CDR1 MDHEN and CDR2 SYDVKM. The CDR3 is 13 amino acids. The CDR3 region is CASGISSTDTQYF. CDR3 in DNA: TGTGCCAGCGGAATCTCTAGCACAGATACGCAGTATTTT. Full variable domain (rest looked up from reference TRBV28 and TRBJ2-3): DVKVTQSSRYLVKRTGEKVFLECVQDMDHENMFWYRQDPGLGLRLIYFSYDVKMKEKGDIPEGYSVSREKKERFSLILESASTNQTSMYLCASGISSTDTQYFGPGTRLTVL.

CDR3 amino acids: CASRQPGGTSTDTQYF. DNA of the CDR3: TGTGCCAGTAGGCAACCGGGGGGTACTAGCACAGATACGCAGTATTTT. The V call is TRBV19, the J call TRBJ2-3; 7 bases map to TRBD2. Unmatched junction bases numbered 9, after V lost 6 bases and J lost 0 bases. From germline, CDR1 is LNHDA and CDR2 SQIVND (reference sequence). The CDR3 consists of 16 residues.

The chain recombines TRBV25-1 with TRBJ2-1, with D possibly called TRBD1 or TRBD2 (5 bases each). V gave up 2 bases and J gave up 4 bases, with 15 bases separating them. Germline CDR1 and CDR2: MGHDK and SYGVNS. This CDR3 contains 16 residues. CDR3 nucleotide sequence: TGTGCCAGCAGTGAAATTGGGGGTCGTGCTTACAATGAGCAGTTCTTC. Translated: CASSEIGGRAYNEQFF.

The chain recombines TRBV28 with TRBJ2-7, with D tentatively TRBD2 (5 bases). Per germline, CDR1 MDHEN and CDR2 SYDVKM. V was clipped by 4 bases and J by 7 bases, with 20 bases between them. This CDR3 is built from 15 residues. This CDR3 reads CASSYLRVSVSEQYF. The DNA for the CDR3 is TGTGCCAGCAGTTATTTGAGGGTATCGGTGTCGGAGCAGTACTTC.

This chain uses TRBV27 with TRBJ1-2; D is perhaps TRBD1 (6 bases). V was shortened by 4 bases and J by 4 bases, with 13 bases between the two germline ends. The CDR3 has 14 amino acids. CDR1 MNHEY and CDR2 SMNVEV come from the germline V gene (reference sequence). The CDR3 nucleotides are TGTGCCAGCAGTTCAACCCGGACAGTCTATGGCTACACCTTC. Residues: CASSSTRTVYGYTF.

The gene calls are TRBV28 and TRBJ2-1, with D possibly TRBD2 on 6 matching bases. Trimming took off 4 bases at V and 4 bases at J, with 14 bases between the two ends. CDR3 length: 15 amino acids. CDR1 and CDR2 from the germline V gene are MDHEN and SYDVKM. The CDR3 is CASSSSGGKYNEQFF. CDR3 nucleotides: TGTGCCAGCAGTTCCTCGGGCGGGAAATACAATGAGCAGTTCTTC.

The chain is built from TRBV5-6 and TRBJ2-1, with no clear D. The V end was cut by 1 base, the J end by 4 bases, with 9 bases between. Germline assignment: CDR1 SGHDT and CDR2 YYEEEE. This CDR3 is 14 amino acids long. CDR3 loop: CASSLIAEYNEQFF. For the CDR3, the DNA is TGTGCCAGCAGCTTGATCGCGGAATACAATGAGCAGTTCTTC. The full variable domain, with the rest looked up from reference TRBV5-6 and TRBJ2-1, is DAGVTQSPTHLIKTRGQQVTLRCSPKSGHDTVSWYQQALGQGPQFIFQYYEEEERQRGNFPDRFSGHQFPNYSSELNVNALLLGDSALYLCASSLIAEYNEQFFGPGTRLTVL.

This clone appeared a single time. The chain is built from TRBV5-1 and TRBJ2-6, with D possibly TRBD2 on 6 matching bases. CDR3 length: 17 residues. Germline lookup yields CDR1 SGHRS and CDR2 YFSETQ. The V end lost 0 bases, the J end lost 1 base, and 11 bases lay between the germline ends. CDR3 residues: CASSLAGGGSGANVLTF. The CDR3 DNA reads TGCGCCAGCAGCTTGGCCGGGGGTGGATCTGGGGCCAACGTCCTGACTTTC.

This clone appeared once. V usage is TRBV2 and J usage is TRBJ1-5; D gene uncertain. CDR1 is SNHLY and CDR2 is FYNNEI in the germline V gene. The CDR3 is made up of 13 amino acids. V lost 0 bases and J lost 9, with 9 bases in between. CDR3 in amino acids: CASSEAAPRPQHF. In nucleotides, the CDR3 is TGTGCCAGCAGTGAAGCTGCCCCGCGGCCCCAGCATTTT.